What follows is one T cell receptor beta chain and its context. These data belong to a study of shared clonotypes between healthy human individuals. Only in-frame clones appear in the TCRdb table, and some are missing; sequencing was by immunoSEQ multiplex PCR. The sample yields 2 million to 2.5 million clones, approximately 96% seen once. The J segment lost 5 bases and the V segment lost 8 bases, leaving 8 bases of the junction unmatched. CDR3 length equals 13 residues. The germline V gene has CDR1 WNHNN and CDR2 SYGVQD (reference sequence). The chain joins TRBV10-1 to TRBJ2-7; 8 nucleotides match TRBD1. Sample: naive CD4+ T cells sorted from blood. Stated subset: CD45RA+ positively selected. The sequence came from a man aged 18 to 29 in good health. The CDR3 DNA reads as TGCGCCAGCCGAGGACAGGGTTCTCACGAGCAGTACTTC. Translating it yields CASRGQGSHEQYF.